This T cell receptor (beta chain) stems from a study of T cell repertoires and leukemia-associated antigens. Study at large: Roughly 16 million effective reads came from all samples combined.

In TCRdb, the 5' RACE reads were re-called with MiXCR into one record per CDR3 protein. The sample includes roughly 12,000 distinct CDR3 sequences, around 40% of them seen just once. The CDR3 is made up of 13 amino acids. Germline CDR1 is SGDLS and CDR2 is YYNGEE. V shed 1 base and J shed 4 bases, with 8 bases lying between them. The CD3+ T cells first had an overnight rest without serum. In regard to this clonotype: Its matching antigen is unknown.

Sequencing was done on a sample of CD3+ T cells sorted from blood and cultured. The chain is built from TRBV9 and TRBJ1-2; D gene ambiguous. The receptor comes from a female donor in good health. This CDR3 reads CASSVSGSYGYTF. In nucleotides, the CDR3 is TGTGCCAGCAGCGTATCCGGGAGCTATGGCTACACCTTC.